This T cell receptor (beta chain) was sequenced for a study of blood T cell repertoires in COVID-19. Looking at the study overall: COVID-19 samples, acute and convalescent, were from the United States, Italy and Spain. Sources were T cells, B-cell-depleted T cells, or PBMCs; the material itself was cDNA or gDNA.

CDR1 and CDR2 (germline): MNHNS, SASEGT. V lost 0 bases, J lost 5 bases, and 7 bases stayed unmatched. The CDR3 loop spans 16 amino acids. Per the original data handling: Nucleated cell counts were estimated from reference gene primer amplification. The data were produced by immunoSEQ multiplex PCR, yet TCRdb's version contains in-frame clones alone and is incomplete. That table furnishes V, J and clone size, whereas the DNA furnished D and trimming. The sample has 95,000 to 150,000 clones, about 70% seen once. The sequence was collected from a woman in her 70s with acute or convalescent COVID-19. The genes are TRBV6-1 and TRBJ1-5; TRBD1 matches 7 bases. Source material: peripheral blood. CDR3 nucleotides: TGTGCCAGCAGTGAAGCCTTGAGGGGGCTGCATCAGCCCCAGCATTTT. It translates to CASSEALRGLHQPQHF.